This T cell receptor (beta chain) was identified in a study of PD-1 blockade in classical Hodgkin lymphoma (dated by TCRdb to between 2020 and 2021). About the full investigation: Nivolumab dosing was 3 mg/kg intravenously every 2 weeks, continuing until either disease progression or unacceptable toxicity. A peripheral blood immune signature of response to PD-1 blockade in classical Hodgkin lymphoma was defined using TCR beta sequencing and CyTOF.

Looking up the germline V gene (reference sequence) yields CDR1 MNHEY and CDR2 SMNVEV. From its cysteine to its phenylalanine, the CDR3 spans 13 amino acids. The entry retains the CDR3 DNA only, 39 bases that are in frame from base 1. V ends up 4 bases short and J 8 bases short, with an unmatched junction base count of 2. The Qiagen DNeasy kit was used to extract genomic DNA from unsorted PBMCs and from the negatively selected CD4+ and CD8+ fractions. TCR beta CDR3 regions were amplified by immunoSEQ multiplex PCR using primers annealing to V and J segments. Amplification bias was minimized using a synthetic immune receptor repertoire, and residual bias was removed computationally after sequencing. The published analysis was carried out like this. Repertoire diversity was quantified as the Shannon entropy index using custom Python scripts. Unsorted, CD4+ and CD8+ repertoires were examined separately, except in combined analyses, for which CD4+ and CD8+ sequences were merged in silico. A clone counted as expanded when the clone's frequency after treatment rose at least 2-fold relative to C1D1, and clones undetected at baseline were given a pseudocount of 0.5. Singleton clones were defined as clones with 0 or 1 copy at C1D1, and non-singleton clones were defined as clones with 2 or more copies. Clones expanded in unsorted samples were labelled as CD4+, CD8+ or unknown by matching protein sequences in sorted samples from the same patient. Wilcoxon tests were applied to paired samples to test diversity changes from C1D1 to C4D1. TCRdb carries this immuneACCESS record with in-frame sequences only. Its versions omit some clonotypes, under half of them owing to an unresolved V gene in the studies checked, with the rest unexplained. The DNA was the basis for D and trimming; V, J and clone size are from that table. The table for this sample lists some 95,000 clones; 80% to 90% of them were counted only once. 9.5% to 12% of the sample comes from the top ten.

The time point label of this sample denotes: cycle 2 day 1 (C2D1) of nivolumab. Relapse after autologous stem cell transplantation had occurred in all trial patients, and cohorts A, B and C were distinguished by prior brentuximab vedotin exposure. The trial cohort comprised around 60 patients with relapsed/refractory classical Hodgkin lymphoma whose best overall responses were complete response, partial response or progressive disease. Single-agent nivolumab was administered to trial patients in the multi-cohort phase II CheckMate 205 trial. An independent review committee assessed best overall response by applying the 2007 International Working Group response criteria. Trial PBMCs were collected immediately before nivolumab initiation (C1D1) and during therapy at cycle 2 day 1 and cycle 4 day 1. Peripheral blood was collected in 8 mL Vacutainer Cell Preparation Tubes, from which PBMCs were isolated by centrifugation and then cryopreserved.

The full study reports these points: Diversity was lower in patients who began nivolumab less than 1 year after ASCT, so these patients were left out of later analyses to avoid confounding by immune reconstitution. Baseline TCR diversity was reported to be lower in newly diagnosed patients than in healthy donors and to be lower still in relapsed/refractory patients. Baseline diversity similar to that of newly diagnosed patients was observed in trial patients achieving complete response, whereas significantly lower diversity was observed in partial responders and progressors. By C4D1, a significant rise was seen in CD4+ TCR diversity but not in CD8+ TCR diversity (p=0.0027 vs p=0.16), and the rise was most apparent among complete responders (p=0.02). The study was restricted to a single clinical trial cohort, and the causes of repertoire differences, possibly disease activity or prior therapy, were left undefined.

Concerning this clone: Its antigen specificity is not known. No much larger clone is present one base from it, and per-base qualities are unavailable.

The receptor comes from a human donor with classical Hodgkin lymphoma. The sample was peripheral blood mononuclear cells (PBMCs), taken before the second cycle of nivolumab. The V and J genes are TRBV27 and TRBJ2-1; 10 nucleotides in the junction match TRBD2. The sequenced DNA is TGTGCCAGCAGTTGGACTAGCGGCTATGAGCAGTTCTTC. It encodes CASSWTSGYEQFF.